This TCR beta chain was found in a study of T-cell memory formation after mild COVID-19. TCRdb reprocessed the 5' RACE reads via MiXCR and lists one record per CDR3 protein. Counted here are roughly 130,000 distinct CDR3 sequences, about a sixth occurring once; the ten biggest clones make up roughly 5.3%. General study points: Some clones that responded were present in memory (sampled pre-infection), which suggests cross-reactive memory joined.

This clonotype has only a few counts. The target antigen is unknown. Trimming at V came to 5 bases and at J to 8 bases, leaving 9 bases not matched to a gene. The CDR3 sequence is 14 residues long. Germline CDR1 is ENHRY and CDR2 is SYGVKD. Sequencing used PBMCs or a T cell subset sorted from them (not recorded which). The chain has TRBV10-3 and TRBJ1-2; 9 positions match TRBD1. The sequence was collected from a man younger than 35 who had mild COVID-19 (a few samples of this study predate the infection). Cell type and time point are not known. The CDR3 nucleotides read TGTGCCATCAGTCTTCCGGGACAGGGATTAGGCTACACCTTC. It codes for CAISLPGQGLGYTF.